The present TCR beta chain was sequenced within a study of T cell responses to AZD1222 COVID-19 vaccine. Sequencing used immunoSEQ multiplex PCR; TCRdb keeps in-frame clones, though not all of them. Here the sample spans approximately 150,000 clones, around 90% being singletons. Study-wide results and limits: Recipients of two AZD1222 doses showed rising Spike-specific TCR breadth and depth.

Germline CDR1 MNHEY, CDR2 SMNVEV (reference sequence). CDR3 length: 15 residues. Between the trimmed V and J ends, which lost 5 bases and 2 bases, there was a span of 14 bases. Concerning this clone: The antigen is undetermined.

The clonotype was recovered from an adult in good health. The V and J genes are TRBV27 and TRBJ2-3; D may be TRBD1 or TRBD2 (6 bases each). The input for sequencing was peripheral blood, taken on day 0 of AZD1222 vaccination. CDR3 DNA: TGTGCCAGCAGTCCACTGGGGGGCCCCACAGATACGCAGTATTTT. Translating gives CASSPLGGPTDTQYF.